The 14 T cell receptor beta chains below come from one sample, sequenced in a study of blood T cell repertoires in COVID-19. Assay used: immunoSEQ multiplex PCR; TCRdb lists only in-frame clones, some missing. The table lists 200,000 to 250,000 clones, about 80% of them singletons. Sequencing was done on a sample of PBMCs or T cells enriched from blood (not recorded which). These receptors came from a man in his sixties who had recovered from COVID-19.

This rearrangement joins TRBV7-8 to TRBJ1-1; the D gene is possibly TRBD1 (6 bases). From germline, CDR1 is SGHVS and CDR2 FQNEAQ. Trimming left V 5 bases short and J 12 bases short, with 19 bases between. This CDR3 region has 13 residues. In DNA form, the CDR3 reads TGTGCCAGCAGCCCTAGAGAGGGGGGGTATACTTTCTTT. It is translated as CASSPREGGYTFF.

The V gene is TRBV7-2, the J gene TRBJ2-7, with TRBD1 as a possible D gene (5 bases). The CDR3 contains 16 residues. V shed 4 bases and J shed 1 base, with 17 bases lying between them. CDR1 is SGHTA and CDR2 is FQGNSA in the germline V gene. The CDR3, as DNA: TGTGCCAGCAGCTCAGACAGCCCCTTAATATCCTACGAGCAGTACTTC. This gives the protein CASSSDSPLISYEQYF.

This chain links TRBV5-8 with TRBJ2-1; 11 bases line up with TRBD1. After removal of 6 bases from V and 3 bases from J, the junction contained 5 bases not matched to a gene. The CDR3 loop spans 15 amino acids. Germline lookup yields CDR1 SGHTS and CDR2 YDEGEE. CDR3 in amino acids: CASIRTGGYYNEQFF. The CDR3 DNA is TGTGCCAGCATCCGGACAGGGGGCTACTACAATGAGCAGTTCTTC.

V gene TRBV3-1 (or the pseudogene TRBV3-2) combines with J gene TRBJ2-3; D is unclear. The V gene lost 0 bases and the J gene lost 5 bases, with 9 bases spanning the gap. The germline V gene has CDR1 LGHDT and CDR2 YNNKEL (reference sequence). The CDR3 totals 14 residues. CDR3 loop: CASSQELLLDTQYF. CDR3 nucleotides: TGTGCCAGCAGCCAAGAACTCCTTCTAGATACGCAGTATTTT.

The V and J genes are TRBV6-2 or TRBV6-3 and TRBJ1-2; D gene ambiguous. V lost 2 bases, J lost 4 bases, and 14 bases lay in between. CDR1 and CDR2 (germline): MNHEY, SVGEGT. The CDR3 loop spans 15 amino acids. The DNA of the CDR3 is TGTGCCAGCAGTTACCGGCGACCGGAGGTCTATGGCTACACCTTC. Translated, it gives CASSYRRPEVYGYTF.

This clone was picked up many times. The CDR3 loop reads CASSRRSSYEQYF. CDR3 nucleotide sequence: TGTGCCAGCTCTCGACGGAGCTCCTACGAGCAGTACTTC. This chain links TRBV11-3 with TRBJ2-7; D remains unclear. Trimming pared 8 bases from V and 0 bases from J, leaving 11 bases between. Germline-derived CDR1 and CDR2 are SGHNT and YENEEA. The CDR3 has 13 amino acids.

V and J are TRBV7-3 and TRBJ2-1; D is possibly TRBD2 (6 bases). CDR1 is SGHTA, CDR2 FQGTGA, per germline. With 1 base removed from V and 5 bases from J, the gap between germline ends came to 12 bases. CDR3 length: 15 amino acids. CDR3 sequence (DNA): TGTGCCAGCAGCTTAATGGAGGGTTGGAACAATGAGCAGTTCTTC. Amino acids: CASSLMEGWNNEQFF. Full variable domain (rest looked up from reference TRBV7-3 and TRBJ2-1): GAGVSQTPSNKVTEKGKYVELRCDPISGHTALYWYRQSLGQGPEFLIYFQGTGAADDSGLPNDRFFAVRPEGSVSTLKIQRTERGDSAVYLCASSLMEGWNNEQFFGPGTRLTVL.

V and J are TRBV7-2 and TRBJ2-2; 9 bases match TRBD1. CDR3 length: 16 residues. The germline V gene has CDR1 SGHTA and CDR2 FQGNSA. Trimming removed 0 bases from V and 6 bases from J; junction bases left unmatched: 5. This CDR3 reads CASSLAWGTGSGELFF. In DNA, the CDR3 is TGTGCCAGCAGCTTAGCTTGGGGGACAGGGTCCGGGGAGCTGTTTTTT.

The genes are TRBV10-2 and TRBJ2-1; 13 positions agree with TRBD2. Germline V lookup: CDR1 WSHSY, CDR2 SAAADI. This CDR3 has 15 amino acids. The junction had 7 bases not matched to a gene; V was cut back by 7 bases and J by 7 bases. The CDR3, as DNA: TGCGCCAGCATGCCGGGACTAGCGGGGAAGAATGAGCAGTTCTTC. It specifies CASMPGLAGKNEQFF.

This CDR3 is CASSRRESGTEAFF. In DNA form, the CDR3 reads TGTGCCAGCTCAAGGAGGGAAAGTGGCACTGAAGCTTTCTTT. V and J are TRBV2 and TRBJ1-1; unclear D gene. The CDR3 sequence is 14 residues long. Germline V gene data show CDR1 as SNHLY and CDR2 as FYNNEI. The V and J ends lost 8 bases and 4 bases respectively, with 17 bases between them.

The V call is TRBV12-3 or TRBV12-4, the J call TRBJ1-6; D uncertain. The CDR3 is made up of 12 amino acids. V lost 5 bases, J lost 7 bases, and 6 bases lay in between. CDR3 in DNA: TGTGCCAGCAGTAACAGAAATTCACCCCTCCACTTT. It translates to CASSNRNSPLHF.

The chain recombines TRBV28 with TRBJ1-4, with 8 nucleotides matching TRBD1. This CDR3 spans 13 amino acids. Germline values: CDR1 MDHEN, CDR2 SYDVKM. V lost 5 bases and J lost 7; bases outside the gene matches: 3. CDR3 in amino acids: CASSPGGVEKLFF. The CDR3 nucleotides read TGTGCCAGCAGTCCAGGGGGCGTTGAAAAACTGTTTTTT.

The chain uses TRBV27 and TRBJ1-4; 8 bases match TRBD1. Germline V lookup: CDR1 MNHEY, CDR2 SMNVEV (reference sequence). Losses at the gene ends were 7 bases for V and 6 bases for J; bases not matched to a gene: 4. The CDR3 runs to 13 residues. For the CDR3, the DNA is TGTGCCAGCAAGGACAGGGTAGATGAAAAACTGTTTTTT. Translating it yields CASKDRVDEKLFF.

The rearrangement links TRBV3-1 (or the pseudogene TRBV3-2) to TRBJ2-7; D possibly corresponds to TRBD1 (6 bases). The germline V gene has CDR1 LGHDT and CDR2 YNNKEL (reference sequence). CDR3 size: 15 residues. The V gene lost 0 bases and the J gene lost 0 bases, with 9 bases spanning the gap. The CDR3 DNA follows: TGTGCCAGCAGCCAAGATCGGGACAACTCCTACGAGCAGTACTTC. This encodes CASSQDRDNSYEQYF.